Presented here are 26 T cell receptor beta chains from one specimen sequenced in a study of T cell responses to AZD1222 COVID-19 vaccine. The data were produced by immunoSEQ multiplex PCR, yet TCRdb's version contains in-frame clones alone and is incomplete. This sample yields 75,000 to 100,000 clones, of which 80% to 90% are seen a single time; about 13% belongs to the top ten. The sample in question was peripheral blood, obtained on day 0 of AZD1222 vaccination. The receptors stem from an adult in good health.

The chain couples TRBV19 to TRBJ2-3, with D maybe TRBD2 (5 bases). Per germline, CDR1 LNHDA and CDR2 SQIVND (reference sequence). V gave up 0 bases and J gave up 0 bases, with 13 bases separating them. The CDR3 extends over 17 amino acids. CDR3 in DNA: TGTGCCAGTAGTATAGATCAGGTCGGGATTAGCACAGATACGCAGTATTTT. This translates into CASSIDQVGISTDTQYF.

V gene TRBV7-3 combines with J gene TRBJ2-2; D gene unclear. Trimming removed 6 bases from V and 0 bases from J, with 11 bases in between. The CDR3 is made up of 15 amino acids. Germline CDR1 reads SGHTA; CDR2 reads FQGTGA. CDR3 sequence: CASSPRNANTGELFF. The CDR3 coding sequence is TGTGCCAGCAGTCCACGGAACGCGAACACCGGGGAGCTGTTTTTT.

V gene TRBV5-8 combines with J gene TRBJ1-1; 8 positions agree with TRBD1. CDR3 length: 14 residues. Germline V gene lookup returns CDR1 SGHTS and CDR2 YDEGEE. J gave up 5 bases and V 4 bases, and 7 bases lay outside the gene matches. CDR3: CASSKRQGRTEAFF. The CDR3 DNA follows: TGTGCCAGCAGCAAAAGACAGGGGAGGACTGAAGCTTTCTTT.

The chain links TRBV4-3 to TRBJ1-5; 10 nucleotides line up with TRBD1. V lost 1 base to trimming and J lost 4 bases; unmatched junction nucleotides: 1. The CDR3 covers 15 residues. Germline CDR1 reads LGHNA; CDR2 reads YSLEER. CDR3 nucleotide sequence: TGCGCCAGCAGCCAAGGGGACAGGGGAAATCAGCCCCAGCATTTT. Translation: CASSQGDRGNQPQHF.

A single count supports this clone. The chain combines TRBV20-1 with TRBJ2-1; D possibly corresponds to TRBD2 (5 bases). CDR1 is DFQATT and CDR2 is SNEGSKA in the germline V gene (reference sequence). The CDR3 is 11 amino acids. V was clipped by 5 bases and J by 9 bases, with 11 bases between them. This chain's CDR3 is CSAQQRGEQFF. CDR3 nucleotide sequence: TGCAGTGCTCAACAACGGGGTGAGCAGTTCTTC.

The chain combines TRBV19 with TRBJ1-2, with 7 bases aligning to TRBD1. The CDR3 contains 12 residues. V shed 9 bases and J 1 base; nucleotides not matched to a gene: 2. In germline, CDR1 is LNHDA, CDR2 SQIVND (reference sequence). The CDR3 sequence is CASYRGNYGYTF. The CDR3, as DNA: TGTGCCAGCTACAGGGGTAACTATGGCTACACCTTC.

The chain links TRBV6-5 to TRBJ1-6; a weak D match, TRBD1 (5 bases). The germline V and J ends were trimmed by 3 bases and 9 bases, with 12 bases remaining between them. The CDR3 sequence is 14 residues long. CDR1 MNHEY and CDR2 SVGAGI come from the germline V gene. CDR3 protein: CASSYSGGGSPLHF. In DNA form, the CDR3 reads TGTGCCAGCAGTTATAGCGGGGGTGGTTCACCCCTCCACTTT.

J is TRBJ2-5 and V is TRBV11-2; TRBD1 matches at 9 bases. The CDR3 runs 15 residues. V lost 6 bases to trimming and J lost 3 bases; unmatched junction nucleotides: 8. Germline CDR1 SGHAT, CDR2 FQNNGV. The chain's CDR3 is CASRYPGQGKETQYF. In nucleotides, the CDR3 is TGTGCCAGCAGATACCCGGGACAGGGTAAAGAGACCCAGTACTTC.

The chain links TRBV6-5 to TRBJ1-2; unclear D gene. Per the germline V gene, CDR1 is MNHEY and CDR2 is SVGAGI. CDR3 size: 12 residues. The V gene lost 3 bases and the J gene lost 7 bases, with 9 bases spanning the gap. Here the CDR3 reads CASSYQGFGYTF. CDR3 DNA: TGTGCCAGCAGTTATCAAGGGTTTGGCTACACCTTC.

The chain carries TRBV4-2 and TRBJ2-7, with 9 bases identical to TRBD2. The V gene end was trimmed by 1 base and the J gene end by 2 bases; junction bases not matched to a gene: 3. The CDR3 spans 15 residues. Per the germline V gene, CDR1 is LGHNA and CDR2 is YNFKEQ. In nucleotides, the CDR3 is TGTGCCAGCAGCCAAGGACTAGCGGTTCCCTACGAGCAGTACTTC. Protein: CASSQGLAVPYEQYF.

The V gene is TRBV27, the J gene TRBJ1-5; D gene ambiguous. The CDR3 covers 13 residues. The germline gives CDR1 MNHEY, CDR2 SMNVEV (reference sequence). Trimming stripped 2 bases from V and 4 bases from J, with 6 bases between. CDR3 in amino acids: CASSLVRNQPQHF. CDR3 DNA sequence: TGTGCCAGCAGTTTAGTCAGGAATCAGCCCCAGCATTTT.

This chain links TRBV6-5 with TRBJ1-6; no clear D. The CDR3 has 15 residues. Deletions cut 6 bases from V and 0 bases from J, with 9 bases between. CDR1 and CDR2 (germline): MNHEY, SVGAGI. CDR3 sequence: CASSRGDSYNSPLHF. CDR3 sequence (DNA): TGTGCCAGCAGCCGCGGGGACTCCTATAATTCACCCCTCCACTTT.

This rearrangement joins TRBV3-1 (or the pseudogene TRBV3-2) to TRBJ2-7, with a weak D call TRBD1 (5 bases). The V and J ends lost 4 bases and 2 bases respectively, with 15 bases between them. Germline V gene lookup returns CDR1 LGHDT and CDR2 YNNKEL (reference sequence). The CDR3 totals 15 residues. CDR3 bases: TGTGCCAGCAGCCGGCGCAGGGTAGTACCCTACGAGCAGTACTTC. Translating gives CASSRRRVVPYEQYF.

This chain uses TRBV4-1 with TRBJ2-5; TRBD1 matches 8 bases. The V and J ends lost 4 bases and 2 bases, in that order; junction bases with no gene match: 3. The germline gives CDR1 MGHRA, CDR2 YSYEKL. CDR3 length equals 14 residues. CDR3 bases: TGCGCCAGCAGCCCCCGGGACAGGCAAGAGACCCAGTACTTC. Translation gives CASSPRDRQETQYF.

The CDR3 DNA follows: TGTGCCAGCCGATGGGGGATCTCACCCCTCCACTTT. Translated: CASRWGISPLHF. V gene TRBV7-8 combines with J gene TRBJ1-6, with TRBD1 as a possible D gene (5 bases). The germline V and J ends were trimmed by 8 bases and 10 bases, with 12 bases remaining between them. This CDR3 has 12 residues. Germline values: CDR1 SGHVS, CDR2 FQNEAQ.

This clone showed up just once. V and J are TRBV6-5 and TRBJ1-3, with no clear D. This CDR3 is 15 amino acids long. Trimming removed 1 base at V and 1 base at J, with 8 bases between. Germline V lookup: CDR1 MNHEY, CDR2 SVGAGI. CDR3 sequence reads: CASSYWDVSGNTIYF. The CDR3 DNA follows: TGTGCCAGCAGTTACTGGGATGTTTCTGGAAACACCATATATTTT.

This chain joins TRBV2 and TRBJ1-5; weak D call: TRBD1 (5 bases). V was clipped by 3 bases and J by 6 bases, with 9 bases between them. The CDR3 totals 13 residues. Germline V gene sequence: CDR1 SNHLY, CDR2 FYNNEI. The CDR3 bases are TGTGCCAGCAGTGACAGGGAACCTCAGCCCCAGCATTTT. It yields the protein CASSDREPQPQHF.

Here the CDR3 DNA reads TGTGCCTGGAGTGTACTAAGCGGGTATCGGGAAAAACTGTTTTTT. Protein sequence: CAWSVLSGYREKLFF. The genes are TRBV30 and TRBJ1-4; D not certain. The V end was cut by 0 bases, the J end by 8 bases, with 16 bases between. From germline, CDR1 is GTSNPN and CDR2 SVGIG (reference sequence). This CDR3 is built from 15 residues.

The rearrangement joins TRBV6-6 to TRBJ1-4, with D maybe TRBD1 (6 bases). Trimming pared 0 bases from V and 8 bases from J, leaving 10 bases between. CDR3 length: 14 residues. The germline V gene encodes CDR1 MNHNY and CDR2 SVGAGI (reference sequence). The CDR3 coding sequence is TGTGCCAGCAGTTACTCCGGGGGCGAGGAAAAACTGTTTTTT. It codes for CASSYSGGEEKLFF.

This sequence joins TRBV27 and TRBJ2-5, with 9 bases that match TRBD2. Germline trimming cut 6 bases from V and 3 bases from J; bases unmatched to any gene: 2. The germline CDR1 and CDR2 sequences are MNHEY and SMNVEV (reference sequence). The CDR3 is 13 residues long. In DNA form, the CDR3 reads TGTGCCAGCAGCCTAGCGGGGAAAGAGACCCAGTACTTC. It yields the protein CASSLAGKETQYF.

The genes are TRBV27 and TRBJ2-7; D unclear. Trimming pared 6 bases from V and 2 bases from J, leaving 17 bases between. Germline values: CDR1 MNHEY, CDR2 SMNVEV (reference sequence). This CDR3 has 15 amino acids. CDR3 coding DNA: TGTGCCAGCAGAATAAGAACCGGGTCCCCCTACGAGCAGTACTTC. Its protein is CASRIRTGSPYEQYF.

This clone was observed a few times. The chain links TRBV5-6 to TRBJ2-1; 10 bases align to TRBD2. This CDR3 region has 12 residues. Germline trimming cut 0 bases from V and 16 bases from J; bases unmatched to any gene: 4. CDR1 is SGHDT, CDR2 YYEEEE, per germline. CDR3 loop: CASSLDGTSVFF. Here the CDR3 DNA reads TGTGCCAGCAGCTTGGACGGGACTAGCGTTTTCTTC.

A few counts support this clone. The CDR3 protein is CAISENRAQGRDEKLFF. CDR3 DNA sequence: TGTGCCATCAGTGAGAACAGGGCACAGGGTCGGGATGAAAAACTGTTTTTT. The chain recombines TRBV10-3 with TRBJ1-4, with D possibly being TRBD1 (6 bases). Trimming left V 2 bases short and J 6 bases short, with 19 bases between. The CDR3 has 17 amino acids. The germline CDR1 and CDR2 sequences are ENHRY and SYGVKD.

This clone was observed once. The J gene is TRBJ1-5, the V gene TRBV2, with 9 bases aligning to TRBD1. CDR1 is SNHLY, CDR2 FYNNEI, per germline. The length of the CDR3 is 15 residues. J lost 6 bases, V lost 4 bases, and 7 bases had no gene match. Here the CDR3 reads CASSGDRVVSQPQHF. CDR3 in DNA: TGTGCCAGCAGTGGGGACAGGGTGGTTAGTCAGCCCCAGCATTTT.

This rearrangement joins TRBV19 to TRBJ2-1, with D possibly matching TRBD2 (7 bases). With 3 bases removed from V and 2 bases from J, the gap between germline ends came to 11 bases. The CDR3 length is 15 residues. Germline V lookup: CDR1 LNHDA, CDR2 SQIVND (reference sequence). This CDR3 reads CASSIGGATYNEQFF. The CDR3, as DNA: TGTGCCAGTAGTATTGGGGGGGCCACCTACAATGAGCAGTTCTTC.

CDR3 amino acids: CASSRPPGLAGADTQYF. The CDR3, as DNA: TGTGCCAGCAGCCGACCTCCGGGACTAGCGGGGGCTGATACGCAGTATTTT. The J gene is TRBJ2-3, the V gene TRBV6-2 or TRBV6-3; TRBD2 matches 14 bases. The CDR3 runs 17 residues. Germline trimming cut 6 bases from V and 6 bases from J; bases unmatched to any gene: 11. CDR1 MNHEY and CDR2 SVGEGT come from the germline V gene.